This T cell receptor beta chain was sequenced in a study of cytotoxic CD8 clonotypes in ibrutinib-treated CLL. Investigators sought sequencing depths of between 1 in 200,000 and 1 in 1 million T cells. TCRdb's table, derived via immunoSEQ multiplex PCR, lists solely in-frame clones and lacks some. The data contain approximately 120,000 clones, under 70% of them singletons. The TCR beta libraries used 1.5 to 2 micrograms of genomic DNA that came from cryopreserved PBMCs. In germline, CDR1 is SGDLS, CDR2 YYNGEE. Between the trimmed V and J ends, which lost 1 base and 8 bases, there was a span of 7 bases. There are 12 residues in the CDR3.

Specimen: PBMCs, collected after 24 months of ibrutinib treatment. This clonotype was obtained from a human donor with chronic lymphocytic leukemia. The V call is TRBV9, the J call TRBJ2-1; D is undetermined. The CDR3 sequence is CASSVLPYEQFF. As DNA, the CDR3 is TGTGCCAGCAGCGTACTACCGTATGAGCAGTTCTTC.